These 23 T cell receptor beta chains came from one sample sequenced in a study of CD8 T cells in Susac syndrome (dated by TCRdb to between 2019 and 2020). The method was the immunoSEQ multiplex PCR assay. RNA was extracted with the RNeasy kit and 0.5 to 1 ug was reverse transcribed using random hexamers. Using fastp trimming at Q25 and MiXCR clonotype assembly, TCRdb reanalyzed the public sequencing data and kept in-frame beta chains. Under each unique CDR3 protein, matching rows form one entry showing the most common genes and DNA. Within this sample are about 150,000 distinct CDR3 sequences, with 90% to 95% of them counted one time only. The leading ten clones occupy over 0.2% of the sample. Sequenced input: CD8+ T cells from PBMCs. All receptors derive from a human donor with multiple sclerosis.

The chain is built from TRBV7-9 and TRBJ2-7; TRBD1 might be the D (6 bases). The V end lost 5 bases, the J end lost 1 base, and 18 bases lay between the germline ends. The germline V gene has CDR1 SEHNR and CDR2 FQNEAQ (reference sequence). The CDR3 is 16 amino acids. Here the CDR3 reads CASSTTRQANSYEQYF. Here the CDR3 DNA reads TGTGCCAGCAGCACCACTCGACAGGCCAATTCCTACGAGCAGTACTTC.

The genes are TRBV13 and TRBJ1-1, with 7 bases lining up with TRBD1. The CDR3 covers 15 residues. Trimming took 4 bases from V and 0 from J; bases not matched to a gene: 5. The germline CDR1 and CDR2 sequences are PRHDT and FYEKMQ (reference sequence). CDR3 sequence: CASSSRGTVNTEAFF. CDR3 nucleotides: TGTGCCAGCAGCTCTCGGGGGACAGTGAACACTGAAGCTTTCTTT.

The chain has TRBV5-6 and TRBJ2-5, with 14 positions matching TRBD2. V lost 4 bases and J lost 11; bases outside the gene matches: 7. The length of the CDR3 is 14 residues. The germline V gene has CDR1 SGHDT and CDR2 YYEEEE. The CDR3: CASSPGLAGGLQYF. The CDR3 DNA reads TGTGCCAGCAGCCCTGGACTAGCGGGGGGCCTTCAGTACTTC.

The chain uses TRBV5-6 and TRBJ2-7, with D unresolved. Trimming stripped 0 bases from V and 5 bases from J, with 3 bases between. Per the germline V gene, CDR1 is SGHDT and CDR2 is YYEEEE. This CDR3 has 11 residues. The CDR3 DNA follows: TGTGCCAGCAGCTTGGACGACGAGCAGTACTTC. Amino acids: CASSLDDEQYF. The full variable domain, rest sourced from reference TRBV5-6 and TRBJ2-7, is DAGVTQSPTHLIKTRGQQVTLRCSPKSGHDTVSWYQQALGQGPQFIFQYYEEEERQRGNFPDRFSGHQFPNYSSELNVNALLLGDSALYLCASSLDDEQYFGPGTRLTVT.

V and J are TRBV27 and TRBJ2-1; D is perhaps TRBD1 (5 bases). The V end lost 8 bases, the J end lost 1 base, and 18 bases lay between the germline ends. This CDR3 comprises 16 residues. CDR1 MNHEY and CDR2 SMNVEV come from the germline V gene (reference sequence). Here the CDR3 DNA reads TGTGCCAGCCTATCCCCGATGACAGATTCCTACAATGAGCAGTTCTTC. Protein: CASLSPMTDSYNEQFF.

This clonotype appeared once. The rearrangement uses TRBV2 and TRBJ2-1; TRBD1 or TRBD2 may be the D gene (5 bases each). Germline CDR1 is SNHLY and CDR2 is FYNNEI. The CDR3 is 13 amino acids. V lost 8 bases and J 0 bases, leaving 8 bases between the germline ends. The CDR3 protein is CASRDPSYNEQFF. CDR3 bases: TGTGCCAGCCGGGACCCCTCCTACAATGAGCAGTTCTTC. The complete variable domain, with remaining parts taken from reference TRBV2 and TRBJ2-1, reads EPEVTQTPSHQVTQMGQEVILRCVPISNHLYFYWYRQILGQKVEFLVSFYNNEISEKSEIFDDQFSVERPDGSNFTLKIRSTKLEDSAMYFCASRDPSYNEQFFGPGTRLTVL.

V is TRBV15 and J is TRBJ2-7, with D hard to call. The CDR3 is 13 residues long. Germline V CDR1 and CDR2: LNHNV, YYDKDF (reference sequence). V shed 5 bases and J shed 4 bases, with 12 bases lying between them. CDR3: CATSGPVRYEQYF. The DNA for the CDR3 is TGTGCCACCAGCGGTCCGGTGCGATACGAGCAGTACTTC.

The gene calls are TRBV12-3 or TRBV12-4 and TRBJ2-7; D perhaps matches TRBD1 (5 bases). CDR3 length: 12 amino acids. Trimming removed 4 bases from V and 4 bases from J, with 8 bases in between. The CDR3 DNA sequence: TGTGCCAGCAGTTCTACAGGATACGAGCAGTACTTC. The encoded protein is CASSSTGYEQYF.

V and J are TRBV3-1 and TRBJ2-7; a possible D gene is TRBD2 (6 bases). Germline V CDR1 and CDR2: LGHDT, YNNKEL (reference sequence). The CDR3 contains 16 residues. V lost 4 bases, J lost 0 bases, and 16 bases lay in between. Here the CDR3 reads CASSPPGLGSSYEQYF. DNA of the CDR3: TGTGCCAGCAGCCCTCCGGGACTGGGAAGCTCCTACGAGCAGTACTTC.

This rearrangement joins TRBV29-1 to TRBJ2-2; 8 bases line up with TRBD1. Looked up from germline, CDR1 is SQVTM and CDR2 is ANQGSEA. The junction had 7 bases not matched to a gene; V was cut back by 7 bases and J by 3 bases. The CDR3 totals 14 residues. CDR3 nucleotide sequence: TGCAGCGCTATACAGGGGGAGGACACCGGGGAGCTGTTTTTT. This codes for CSAIQGEDTGELFF.

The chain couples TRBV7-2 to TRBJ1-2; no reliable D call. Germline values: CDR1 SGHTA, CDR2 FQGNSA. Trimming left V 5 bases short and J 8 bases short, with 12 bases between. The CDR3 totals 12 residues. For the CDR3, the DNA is TGTGCCAGCAGCCCAAATTCATGGGGCTACACCTTC. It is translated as CASSPNSWGYTF. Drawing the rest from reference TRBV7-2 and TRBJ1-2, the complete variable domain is GAGVSQSPSNKVTEKGKDVELRCDPISGHTALYWYRQSLGQGLEFLIYFQGNSAPDKSGLPSDRFSAERTGGSVSTLTIQRTQQEDSAVYLCASSPNSWGYTFGSGTRLTVV.

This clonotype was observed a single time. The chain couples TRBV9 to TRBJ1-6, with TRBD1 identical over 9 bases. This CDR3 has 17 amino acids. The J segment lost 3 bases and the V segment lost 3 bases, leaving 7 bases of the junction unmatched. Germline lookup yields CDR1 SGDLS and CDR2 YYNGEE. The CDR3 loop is CASSGRQGEDYNSPLHF. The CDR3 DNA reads TGTGCCAGCAGCGGACGACAGGGGGAAGACTATAATTCACCCCTCCACTTT.

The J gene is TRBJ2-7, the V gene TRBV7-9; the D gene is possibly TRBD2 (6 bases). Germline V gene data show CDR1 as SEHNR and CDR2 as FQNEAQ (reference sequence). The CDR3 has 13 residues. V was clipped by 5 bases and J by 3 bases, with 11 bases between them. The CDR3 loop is CASSDGDFYEQYF. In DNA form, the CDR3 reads TGTGCCAGCAGCGATGGGGACTTCTACGAGCAGTACTTC.

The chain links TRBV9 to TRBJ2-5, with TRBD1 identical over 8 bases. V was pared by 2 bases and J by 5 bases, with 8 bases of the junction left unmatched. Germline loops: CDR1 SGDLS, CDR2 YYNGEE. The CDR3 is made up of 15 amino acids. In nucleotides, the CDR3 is TGTGCCAGCAGCGTCGACAGGGGATCGCGTGAGACCCAGTACTTC. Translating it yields CASSVDRGSRETQYF. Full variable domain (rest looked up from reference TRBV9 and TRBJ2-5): DSGVTQTPKHLITATGQRVTLRCSPRSGDLSVYWYQQSLDQGLQFLIQYYNGEERAKGNILERFSAQQFPDLHSELNLSSLELGDSALYFCASSVDRGSRETQYFGPGTRLLVL.

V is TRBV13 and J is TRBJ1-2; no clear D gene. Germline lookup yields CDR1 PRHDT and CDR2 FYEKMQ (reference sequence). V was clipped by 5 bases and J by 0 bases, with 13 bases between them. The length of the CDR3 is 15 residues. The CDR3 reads CASSLSDGANYGYTF. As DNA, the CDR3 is TGTGCCAGCAGCCTCTCGGACGGAGCTAACTATGGCTACACCTTC. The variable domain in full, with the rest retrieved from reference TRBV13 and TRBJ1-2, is AAGVIQSPRHLIKEKRETATLKCYPIPRHDTVYWYQQGPGQDPQFLISFYEKMQSDKGSIPDRFSAQQFSDYHSELNMSSLELGDSALYFCASSLSDGANYGYTFGSGTRLTVV.

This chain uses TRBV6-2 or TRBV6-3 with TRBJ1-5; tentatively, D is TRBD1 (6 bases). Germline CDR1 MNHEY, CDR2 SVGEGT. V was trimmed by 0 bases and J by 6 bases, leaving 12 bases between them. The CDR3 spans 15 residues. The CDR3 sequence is CASSYSSGGSQPQHF. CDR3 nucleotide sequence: TGTGCCAGCAGTTACTCTTCGGGGGGCAGTCAGCCCCAGCATTTT.

In DNA form, the CDR3 reads TGTGCCAGCGGCCAACTTGGCGGGGGGGCCCTCCAAGAGACCCAGTACTTC. It codes for CASGQLGGGALQETQYF. V is TRBV6-2 or TRBV6-3 and J is TRBJ2-5; 9 positions agree with TRBD2. The V segment lost 8 bases and the J segment 1 base; nucleotides outside the gene matches: 14. The germline V gene has CDR1 MNHEY and CDR2 SVGEGT. CDR3 size: 17 residues.

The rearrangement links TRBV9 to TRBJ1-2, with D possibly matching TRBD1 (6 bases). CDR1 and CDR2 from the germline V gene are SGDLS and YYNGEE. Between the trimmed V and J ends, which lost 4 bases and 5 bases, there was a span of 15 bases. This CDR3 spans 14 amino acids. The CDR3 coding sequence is TGTGCCAGCAGCCCATCTGGGGGGCTTTATGGCTACACCTTC. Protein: CASSPSGGLYGYTF.

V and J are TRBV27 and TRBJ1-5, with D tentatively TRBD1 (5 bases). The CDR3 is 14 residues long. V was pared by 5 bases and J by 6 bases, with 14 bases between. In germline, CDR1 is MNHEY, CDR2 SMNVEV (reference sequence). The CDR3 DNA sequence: TGTGCCAGCAGTCCCGGGACTACCGGTCAGCCCCAGCATTTT. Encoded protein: CASSPGTTGQPQHF.

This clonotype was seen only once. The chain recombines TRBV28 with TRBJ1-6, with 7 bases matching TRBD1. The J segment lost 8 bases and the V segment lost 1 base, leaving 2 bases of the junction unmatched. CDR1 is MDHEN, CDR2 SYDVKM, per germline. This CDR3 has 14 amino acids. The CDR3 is CASSLLGTDSPLHF. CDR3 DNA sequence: TGTGCCAGCAGTTTATTGGGGACAGATTCACCCCTCCACTTT.

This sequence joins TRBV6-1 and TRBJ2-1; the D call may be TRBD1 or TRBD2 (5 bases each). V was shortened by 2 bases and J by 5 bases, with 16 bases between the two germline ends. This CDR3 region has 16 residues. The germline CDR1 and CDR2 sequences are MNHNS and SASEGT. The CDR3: CASSEWGPGFDNEQFF. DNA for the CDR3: TGTGCCAGCAGTGAATGGGGACCGGGGTTTGACAATGAGCAGTTCTTC.

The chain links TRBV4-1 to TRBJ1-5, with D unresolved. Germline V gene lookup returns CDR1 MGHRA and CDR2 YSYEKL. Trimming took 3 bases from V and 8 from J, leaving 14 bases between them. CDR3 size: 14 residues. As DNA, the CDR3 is TGCGCCAGCAGCCAGGTTTCAGGCGCCGAGCCCCAGCATTTT. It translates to CASSQVSGAEPQHF.

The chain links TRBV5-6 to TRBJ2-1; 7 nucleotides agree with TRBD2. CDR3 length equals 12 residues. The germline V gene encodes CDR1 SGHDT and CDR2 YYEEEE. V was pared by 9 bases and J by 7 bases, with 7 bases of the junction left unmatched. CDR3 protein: CATNREVNEQFF. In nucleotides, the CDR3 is TGTGCCACCAACCGGGAGGTTAATGAGCAGTTCTTC.